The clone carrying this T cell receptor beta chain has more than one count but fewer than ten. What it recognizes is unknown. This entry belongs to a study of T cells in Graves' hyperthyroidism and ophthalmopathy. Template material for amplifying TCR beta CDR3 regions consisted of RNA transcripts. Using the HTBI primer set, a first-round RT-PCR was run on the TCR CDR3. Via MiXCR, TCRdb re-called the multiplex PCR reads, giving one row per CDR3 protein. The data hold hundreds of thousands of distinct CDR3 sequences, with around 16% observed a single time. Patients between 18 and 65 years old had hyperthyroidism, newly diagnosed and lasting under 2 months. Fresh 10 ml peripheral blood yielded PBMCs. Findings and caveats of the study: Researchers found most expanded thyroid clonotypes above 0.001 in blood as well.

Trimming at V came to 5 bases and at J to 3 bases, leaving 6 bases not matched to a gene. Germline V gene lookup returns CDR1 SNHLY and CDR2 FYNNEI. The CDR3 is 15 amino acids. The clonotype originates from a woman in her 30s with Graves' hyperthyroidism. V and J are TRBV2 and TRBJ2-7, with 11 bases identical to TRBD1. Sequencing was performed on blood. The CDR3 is CASSPRTGGFYEQYF. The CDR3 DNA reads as TGTGCCAGCAGTCCAAGGACAGGGGGCTTCTACGAGCAGTACTTC.